The 8 T cell receptor beta chains presented below share a single source sample, sequenced in a study of blood T cells in healthy people across ages. Next came a second PCR, run for about 6 to 12 cycles, which used a sample-barcoded 5' primer along with a J-beta primer mix. TCRdb fed the 5' RACE reads into MiXCR, producing one record per CDR3 protein. The table records about 640,000 distinct CDR3 sequences, about 30% of them present only once. Sequenced: blood. The receptors come from an elderly woman in good health.

Many counts were recorded for this clonotype. The CDR3 reads CASSEQAGTGANVLTF. Here the CDR3 DNA reads TGTGCCAGCAGTGAACAAGCAGGGACCGGGGCCAACGTCCTGACTTTC. The chain uses TRBV6-1 and TRBJ2-6; D tentatively fits TRBD1 or TRBD2 (5 bases each). Germline-derived CDR1 and CDR2 are MNHNS and SASEGT. This CDR3 spans 16 amino acids. V was trimmed by 2 bases and J by 4 bases, leaving 12 bases between them.

This clonotype was detected a few times. A read error may explain this, as a much larger clone is one base away. The chain couples TRBV13 to TRBJ2-5; D gene unclear. This CDR3 comprises 16 residues. V gave up 2 bases and J gave up 11 bases, with 24 bases separating them. Germline lookup yields CDR1 PRHDT and CDR2 FYEKMQ (reference sequence). Here the CDR3 DNA reads TGTGCCAGCAGCTTATTCGGCAGCTACTCCTACAATGAGCAGTACTTC. This codes for CASSLFGSYSYNEQYF.

The J gene is TRBJ1-2, the V gene TRBV28; weak D call: TRBD1 (5 bases). The CDR3 has 13 residues. V shed 6 bases and J shed 4 bases, with 12 bases lying between them. Looked up from germline, CDR1 is MDHEN and CDR2 is SYDVKM. The CDR3 here is CASSVGQVYGYTF. The CDR3, as DNA: TGTGCCAGCAGCGTGGGGCAGGTCTATGGCTACACCTTC.

This clonotype was detected ten times or more. V and J are TRBV20-1 and TRBJ2-3; maybe TRBD2 (5 bases). V was shortened by 5 bases and J by 5 bases, with 14 bases between the two germline ends. In germline, CDR1 is DFQATT, CDR2 SNEGSKA (reference sequence). CDR3 length: 13 amino acids. The chain's CDR3 is CSAPLPGLDTQYF. The CDR3 nucleotides read TGCAGTGCTCCCCTGCCGGGGTTAGATACGCAGTATTTT.

This clonotype appeared many times. The chain employs TRBV7-9 and TRBJ2-1; the D gene is possibly TRBD1 (6 bases). Germline V gives CDR1 SEHNR, CDR2 FQNEAQ (reference sequence). V was cut by 5 bases and J by 4 bases, with 18 bases left in between. The CDR3 sequence is 16 residues long. CDR3 protein: CASSVTKGQMYNEQFF. CDR3 nucleotides: TGTGCCAGCAGCGTTACGAAAGGACAGATGTACAATGAGCAGTTCTTC. The full variable domain, rest sourced from reference TRBV7-9 and TRBJ2-1, is DTGVSQNPRHKITKRGQNVTFRCDPISEHNRLYWYRQTLGQGPEFLTYFQNEAQLEKSRLLSDRFSAERPKGSFSTLEIQRTEQGDSAMYLCASSVTKGQMYNEQFFGPGTRLTVL.

The chain carries TRBV11-2 and TRBJ2-3; 7 nucleotides align to TRBD1. Germline values: CDR1 SGHAT, CDR2 FQNNGV. The CDR3 extends over 15 amino acids. Losses at the gene ends were 7 bases for V and 2 bases for J; bases not matched to a gene: 9. The CDR3 spells CASTWQGTDTDTQYF. The CDR3 DNA follows: TGTGCCAGCACCTGGCAGGGGACAGACACAGATACGCAGTATTTT.

The sample holds a few counts of this clonotype. The chain links TRBV7-8 to TRBJ2-1; D tentatively reads TRBD1 or TRBD2 (5 bases each). CDR1 SGHVS and CDR2 FQNEAQ come from the germline V gene. There are 13 residues in the CDR3. Trimming pared 1 base from V and 13 bases from J, leaving 14 bases between. The CDR3 nucleotides are TGTGCCAGCAGCTTAGGGGCAGACGGGACCCAGTTCTTC. It yields the protein CASSLGADGTQFF. The full variable domain, its missing parts supplied by reference TRBV7-8 and TRBJ2-1, is GAGVSQSPRYKVAKRGQDVALRCDPISGHVSLFWYQQALGQGPEFLTYFQNEAQLDKSGLPSDRFFAERPEGSVSTLKIQRTQQEDSAVYLCASSLGADGTQFFGPGTRLTVL.

V is TRBV20-1 and J is TRBJ2-5; 8 bases fit TRBD1. The CDR3 consists of 14 residues. V lost 6 bases and J lost 5; bases outside the gene matches: 11. In germline, CDR1 is DFQATT, CDR2 SNEGSKA (reference sequence). This CDR3 is CSARDQGAWETQYF. In nucleotides, the CDR3 is TGCAGTGCCCGAGACCAGGGGGCGTGGGAGACCCAGTACTTC.